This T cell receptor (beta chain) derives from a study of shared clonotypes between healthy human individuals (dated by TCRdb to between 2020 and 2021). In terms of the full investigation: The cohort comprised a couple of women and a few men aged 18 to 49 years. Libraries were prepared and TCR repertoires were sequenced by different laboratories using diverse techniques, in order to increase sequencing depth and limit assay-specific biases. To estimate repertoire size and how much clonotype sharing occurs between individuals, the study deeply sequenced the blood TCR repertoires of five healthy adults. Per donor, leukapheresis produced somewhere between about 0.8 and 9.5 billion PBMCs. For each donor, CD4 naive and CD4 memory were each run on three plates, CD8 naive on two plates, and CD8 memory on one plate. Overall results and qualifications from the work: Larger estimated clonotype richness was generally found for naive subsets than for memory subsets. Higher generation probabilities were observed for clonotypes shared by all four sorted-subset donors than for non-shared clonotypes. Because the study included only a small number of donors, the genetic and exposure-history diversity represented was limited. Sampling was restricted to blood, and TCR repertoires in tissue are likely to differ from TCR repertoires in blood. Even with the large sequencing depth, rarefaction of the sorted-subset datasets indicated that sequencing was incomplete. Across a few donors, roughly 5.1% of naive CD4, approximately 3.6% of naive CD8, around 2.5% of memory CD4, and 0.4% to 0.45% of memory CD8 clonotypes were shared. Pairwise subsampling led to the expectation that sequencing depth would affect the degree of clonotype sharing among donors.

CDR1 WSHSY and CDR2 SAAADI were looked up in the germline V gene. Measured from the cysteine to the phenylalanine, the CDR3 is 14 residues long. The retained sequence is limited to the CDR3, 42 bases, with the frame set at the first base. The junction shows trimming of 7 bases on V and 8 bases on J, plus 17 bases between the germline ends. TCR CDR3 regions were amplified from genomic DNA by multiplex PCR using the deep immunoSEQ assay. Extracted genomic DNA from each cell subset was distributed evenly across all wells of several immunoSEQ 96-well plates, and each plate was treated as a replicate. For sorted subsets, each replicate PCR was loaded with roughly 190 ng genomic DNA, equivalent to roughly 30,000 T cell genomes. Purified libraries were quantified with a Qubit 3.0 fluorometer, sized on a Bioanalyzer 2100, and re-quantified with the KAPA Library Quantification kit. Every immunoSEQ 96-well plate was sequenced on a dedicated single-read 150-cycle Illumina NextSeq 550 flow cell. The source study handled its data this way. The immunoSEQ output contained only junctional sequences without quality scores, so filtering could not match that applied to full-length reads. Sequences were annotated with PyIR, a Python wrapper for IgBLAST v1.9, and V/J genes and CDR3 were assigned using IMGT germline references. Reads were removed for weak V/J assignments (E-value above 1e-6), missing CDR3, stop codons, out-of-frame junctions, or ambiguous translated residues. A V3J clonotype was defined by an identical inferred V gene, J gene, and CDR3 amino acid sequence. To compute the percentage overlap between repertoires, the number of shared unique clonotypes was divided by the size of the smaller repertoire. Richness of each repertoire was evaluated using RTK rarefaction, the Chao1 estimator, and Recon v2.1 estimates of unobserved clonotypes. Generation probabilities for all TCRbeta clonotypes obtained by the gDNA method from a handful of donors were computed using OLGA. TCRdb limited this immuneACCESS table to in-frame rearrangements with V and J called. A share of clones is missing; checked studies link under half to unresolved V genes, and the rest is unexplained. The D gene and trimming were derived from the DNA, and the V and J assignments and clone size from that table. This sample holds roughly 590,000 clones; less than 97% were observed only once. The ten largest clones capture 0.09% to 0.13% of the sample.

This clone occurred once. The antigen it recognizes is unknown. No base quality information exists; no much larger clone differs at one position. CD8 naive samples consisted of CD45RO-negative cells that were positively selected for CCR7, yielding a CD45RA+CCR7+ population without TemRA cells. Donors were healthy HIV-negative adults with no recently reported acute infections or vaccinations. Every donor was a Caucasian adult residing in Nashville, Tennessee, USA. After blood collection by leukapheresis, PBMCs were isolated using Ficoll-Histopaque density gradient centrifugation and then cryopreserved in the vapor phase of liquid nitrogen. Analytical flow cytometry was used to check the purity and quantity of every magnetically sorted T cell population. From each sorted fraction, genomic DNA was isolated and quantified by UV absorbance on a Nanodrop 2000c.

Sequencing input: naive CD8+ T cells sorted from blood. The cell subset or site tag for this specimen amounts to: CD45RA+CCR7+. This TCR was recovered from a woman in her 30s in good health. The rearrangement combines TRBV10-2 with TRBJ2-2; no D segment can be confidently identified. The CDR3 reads CASIYSWAPGELFF. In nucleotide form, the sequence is TGCGCCAGCATTTACTCGTGGGCCCCGGGGGAGCTGTTTTTT.